Listed below are T cell receptor beta chains from one sample, sequenced in a study of regulatory T cells in long-lasting Graves disease. TCRdb re-analysed the multiplex PCR reads in MiXCR, keeping a single row per CDR3 protein. This sample has hundreds of thousands of distinct CDR3 sequences, with around 20% found just once. The sample here was peripheral blood mononuclear cells (PBMCs), taken when the disease was refractory, from a patient treated with antithyroid drugs. The receptors come from a female donor with Graves disease. Each CDR3 is given with its conserved first and last residue. A D gene is named only where the DNA matches it firmly. Not every row has a clone size; where given, it reads once, few, many or a size class.

clone size	V gene	J gene	D gene	CDR3 DNA	CDR3 protein
-	TRBV6-1	TRBJ2-3	-	TGTGCCAGCAGTGAAATTGGCCCCTGGATCCCGACAGATACGCAGTATTTT	CASSEIGPWIPTDTQYF
-	TRBV6-1	TRBJ2-7	TRBD1	TGTGCCATTGACAGGGGGATGTCCTACGAGCAGTACTTC	CAIDRGMSYEQYF
once	TRBV10-3	TRBJ1-5	-	TGTGCCATCGGAAGGACAGACAATCAGCCCCAGCATTTT	CAIGRTDNQPQHF
-	TRBV4-1	TRBJ2-7	TRBD2	TGCGCCAGCAGCCAAGAACTCTCTAGCGGGAGTGACGAGCAGTACTTC	CASSQELSSGSDEQYF
-	TRBV6-1	TRBJ1-3	-	TGTGCCAGCAGACCTACAGGGACCTCTGGAAACACCATATATTTT	CASRPTGTSGNTIYF
-	TRBV20-1	TRBJ1-5	-	TGCAGTGCTAGATACGGGACACCCAATCGGCCCCAGCATTTT	CSARYGTPNRPQHF
-	TRBV28	TRBJ1-1	-	TGTGCCAGCAGTCCCATAGGGGACACTGAAGCTTTCTTT	CASSPIGDTEAFF
-	TRBV7-9	TRBJ1-5	-	TGTGCCAGCAGCTCTTCACGGAGCAGCAATCAGCCCCAGCATTTT	CASSSSRSSNQPQHF
many	TRBV24-1	TRBJ2-5	-	TGTGCCACCAGTGATACCGACGGACAAGAGACCCAGTACTTC	CATSDTDGQETQYF
once	TRBV18	TRBJ2-3	-	TGTGCCAGCTCACCAATCGGGACAGATACGCAGTATTTT	CASSPIGTDTQYF
few	TRBV27	TRBJ2-7	-	TGTGCCAGCAGACCCACTCCCAGGGCGGGGAACGAGCAGTACTTC	CASRPTPRAGNEQYF
-	TRBV5-1	TRBJ2-5	-	TGCGCCAGCAGCTTGGTCCAGCCCCGACCCCAGTACTTC	CASSLVQPRPQYF
few	TRBV9	TRBJ2-1	TRBD1	TGTGCCAGCGCCACGGGACAGGGCAGGAATGAGCAGTTCTTC	CASATGQGRNEQFF
few	TRBV7-3	TRBJ1-1	TRBD1	TGTGCCAGCAGCCCCCGGGACAGCGACACTGAAGCTTTCTTT	CASSPRDSDTEAFF
many	TRBV28	TRBJ2-1	-	TGTGCCAGCAGGGACAGTATATACAATGAGCAGTTCTTC	CASRDSIYNEQFF
few	TRBV29-1	TRBJ2-7	-	TGCAGCGCTGCTGAAGCGGTTCGTGGTGACGAGCAGTACTTC	CSAAEAVRGDEQYF
few	TRBV6-2/TRBV6-3	TRBJ2-1	TRBD2	TGTGCCAGCAGTGAATACTACCAACGACTAGCGGGAGAGGGTGAAGAGCAGTTCTTC	CASSEYYQRLAGEGEEQFF
few	TRBV5-1	TRBJ1-2	-	TGCGCCAGCAGCCGGGACGATGTAGTAGGCTACACCTTC	CASSRDDVVGYTF
few	TRBV6-2/TRBV6-3	TRBJ2-7	TRBD1	TGTGCCAGCAGTTACCCTCGAACAGGGGTCTCCTACGAGCAGTACTTC	CASSYPRTGVSYEQYF
few	TRBV15	TRBJ1-6	-	TGTGCCACCAGCAGGCCGAGTCTGAATTCACCCCTCCACTTT	CATSRPSLNSPLHF
-	TRBV6-1	TRBJ2-7	TRBD2	TGTGCCAGCATTCTAGCGGGAGGAGGGTCCGAGCAGTACTTC	CASILAGGGSEQYF
many	TRBV29-1	TRBJ2-7	-	TGCAGCGTTTATGGCGATTCGACCTACGAGCAGTACTTC	CSVYGDSTYEQYF
-	TRBV6-5	TRBJ2-1	-	TGTGCCAGCAGTTACTCAGCGGGTGGGGGTGAGCAGTTCTTC	CASSYSAGGGEQFF
-	TRBV9	TRBJ2-5	-	TGTGCCAGCAGCGGTACAGGGAGTGAGACCCAGTACTTC	CASSGTGSETQYF
-	TRBV12-3/TRBV12-4	TRBJ2-5	TRBD2	TGTGCCAGCAGTTGGGCTAGCGGGAACCAAGAGACCCAGTACTTC	CASSWASGNQETQYF
many	TRBV20-1	TRBJ2-7	TRBD2	TGCAGTGCTAGCGGACTAGCGGGATCCTCGGGCTACGAGCAGTACTTC	CSASGLAGSSGYEQYF
-	TRBV7-9	TRBJ2-2	-	TGTGCCAGCAGCGAAAGGAGTTCCGGGGAGCTGTTTTTT	CASSERSSGELFF
many	TRBV7-2	TRBJ2-7	-	TGTGCCAGCAGCTTGCCCTCCACCTACGAGCAGTACTTC	CASSLPSTYEQYF
many	TRBV6-1	TRBJ1-1	-	TGTGCCAGCACAGAACTTCGGAGGACTGAAGCTTTCTTT	CASTELRRTEAFF
once	TRBV6-2/TRBV6-3	TRBJ1-4	-	TGTGCCAGCAGTTTATTGTACAGCGGTGAAAAACTGTTTTTT	CASSLLYSGEKLFF
-	TRBV27	TRBJ1-6	-	TGTGCCAGCAGTTTGGGAGGGATTTCTACTAAGGGGGGTAATTCACCCCTCCACTTT	CASSLGGISTKGGNSPLHF
-	TRBV7-3	TRBJ2-1	-	TGTGCCAGCAGATCTTCAGGGGTCAATGAGCAGTTCTTC	CASRSSGVNEQFF
many	TRBV2	TRBJ2-7	TRBD2	TGTGCCAGCAGGGGACTAGCGGAGGCTTACGAGCAGTACTTC	CASRGLAEAYEQYF
few	TRBV27	TRBJ1-2	TRBD1	TGTGCCAGCAGTTTATCGGCAGGGGGGCAGGGCTACACCTTC	CASSLSAGGQGYTF
-	TRBV7-2	TRBJ2-3	TRBD2	TGTGCCAGCAGCCCGATAGCGGGCGGGACCACAGATACGCAGTATTTT	CASSPIAGGTTDTQYF
many	TRBV27	TRBJ2-7	TRBD1	TGTGCCAGCAGTTTATCACAGGGGGCGATCCACGAGCAGTACTTC	CASSLSQGAIHEQYF
-	TRBV14	TRBJ2-7	-	TGTGCCAGCAGCCACCTAGCAGGCTACTACGAGCAGTACTTC	CASSHLAGYYEQYF
-	TRBV9	TRBJ1-1	TRBD1	TGTGCCAGCAGCGTGGCACAGGGGTTTGGCACTGAAGCTTTCTTT	CASSVAQGFGTEAFF
-	TRBV27	TRBJ2-2	-	TGTGCCAGCAGTTCTGGGTTCGGGGAGCTGTTTTTT	CASSSGFGELFF
-	TRBV20-1	TRBJ2-7	-	TGCAGTGGCACCGACACGAGACCCTACGAGCAGTACTTC	CSGTDTRPYEQYF
-	TRBV29-1	TRBJ1-1	-	TGCAGCGTTGAAGGGGCCGGGACTGAAGCTTTCTTT	CSVEGAGTEAFF
few	TRBV18	TRBJ1-2	-	TGTGCCAGCTCACCAGCAGAATTCTATGGCTACACCTTC	CASSPAEFYGYTF
few	TRBV19	TRBJ1-2	-	TGTGCCAGTAGTATAGGACAGATCTATGGCTACACCTTC	CASSIGQIYGYTF
many	TRBV12-3/TRBV12-4	TRBJ2-5	TRBD2	TGTGCCAGCAGGCCCTACACTAGCGATAGGGGTGAGACCCAGTACTTC	CASRPYTSDRGETQYF
few	TRBV5-4	TRBJ2-1	TRBD2	TGTGCCAGCAGCCGGGAACTAGCGAACGCGAATGAGCAGTTCTTC	CASSRELANANEQFF
many	TRBV28	TRBJ1-5	-	TGTGCCAGCAGTTCCTCGGGCCGGGGGTCAAATCAGCCCCAGCATTTT	CASSSSGRGSNQPQHF
many	TRBV15	TRBJ1-2	TRBD1	TGTGCCACCAGCAGAGATCGGGACAGGGGATATGGCTACACCTTC	CATSRDRDRGYGYTF
many	TRBV28	TRBJ2-7	-	TGTGCCAGCAGTCCCCTCTACGGGGGATCCTACGAGCAGTACTTC	CASSPLYGGSYEQYF
many	TRBV20-1	TRBJ2-5	TRBD1	TGCAGTGCTCCCCTGACAGGGCAAGAGACCCAGTACTTC	CSAPLTGQETQYF
many	TRBV29-1	TRBJ1-2	-	TGCAGCGTTTTGAATCGGGAGGATTATGGCTACACCTTC	CSVLNREDYGYTF
-	TRBV5-1	TRBJ2-2	-	TGCGCCAGCAGAACTGGGCCAATGTACACCGGGGAGCTGTTTTTT	CASRTGPMYTGELFF
-	TRBV19	TRBJ1-4	-	TGTGCCAGTAGTGCATTTCAGAGTGCAACTAATGAAAAACTGTTTTTT	CASSAFQSATNEKLFF
-	TRBV20-1	TRBJ2-7	-	TGCAGTGGCTACATTGAATGGCAGTACTTC	CSGYIEWQYF
many	TRBV6-1	TRBJ1-4	-	TGTGCCAGCGCTCGGCAGGGAGAGTTCGAAAAACTGTTTTTT	CASARQGEFEKLFF
-	TRBV5-6	TRBJ1-5	TRBD1	TGTGCCAGCAGCTTGTATGGACAGGGGAATCAGCCCCAGCATTTT	CASSLYGQGNQPQHF
many	TRBV6-2/TRBV6-3	TRBJ1-6	-	TGTGCCAGCATTCCGACGTCCTATAATTCACCCCTCCACTTT	CASIPTSYNSPLHF
-	TRBV6-1	TRBJ2-1	-	TGTGCCAGCCTTCTTGCCCCTCCCTACTACAATGAGCAGTTCTTC	CASLLAPPYYNEQFF
-	TRBV20-1	TRBJ2-2	-	TGCAGTGCTAGAGATGATGGGGGCGGGGAGCTGTTTTTT	CSARDDGGGELFF